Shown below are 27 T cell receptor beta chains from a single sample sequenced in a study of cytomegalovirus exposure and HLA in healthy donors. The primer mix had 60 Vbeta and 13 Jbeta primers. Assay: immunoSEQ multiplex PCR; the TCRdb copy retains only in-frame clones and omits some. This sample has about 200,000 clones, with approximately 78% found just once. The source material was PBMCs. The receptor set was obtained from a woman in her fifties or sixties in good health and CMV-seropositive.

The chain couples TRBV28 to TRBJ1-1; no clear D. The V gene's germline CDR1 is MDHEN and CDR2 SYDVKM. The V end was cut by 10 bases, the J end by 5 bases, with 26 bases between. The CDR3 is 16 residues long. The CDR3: CATRLLGGGRRTEAFF. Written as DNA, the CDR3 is TGTGCCACCAGACTCCTGGGAGGTGGCAGGAGGACTGAAGCTTTCTTT.

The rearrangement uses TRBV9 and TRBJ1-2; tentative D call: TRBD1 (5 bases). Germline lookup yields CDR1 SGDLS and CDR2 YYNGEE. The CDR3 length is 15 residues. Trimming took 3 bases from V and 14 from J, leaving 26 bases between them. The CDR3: CASSASGSKWLHSTF. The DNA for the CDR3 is TGTGCCAGCAGCGCCTCAGGGTCGAAATGGCTACACTCGACCTTC.

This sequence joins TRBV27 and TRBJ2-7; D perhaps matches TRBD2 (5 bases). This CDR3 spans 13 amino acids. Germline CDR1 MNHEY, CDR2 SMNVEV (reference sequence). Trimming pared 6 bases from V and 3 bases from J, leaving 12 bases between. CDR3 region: CASSQRLYYEQYF. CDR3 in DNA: TGTGCCAGCAGCCAGCGGTTGTACTACGAGCAGTACTTC.

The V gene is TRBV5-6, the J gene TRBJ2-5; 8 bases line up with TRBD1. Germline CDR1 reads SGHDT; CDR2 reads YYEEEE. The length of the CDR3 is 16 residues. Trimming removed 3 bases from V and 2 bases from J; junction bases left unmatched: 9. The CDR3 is CASSSVNRGVQETQYF. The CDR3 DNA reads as TGTGCCAGCAGCTCCGTCAACAGGGGGGTACAAGAGACCCAGTACTTC.

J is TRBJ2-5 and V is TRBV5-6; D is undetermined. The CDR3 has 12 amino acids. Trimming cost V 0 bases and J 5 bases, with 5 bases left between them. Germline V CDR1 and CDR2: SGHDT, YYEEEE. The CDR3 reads CASSLGLETQYF. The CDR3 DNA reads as TGTGCCAGCAGCTTGGGGCTGGAGACCCAGTACTTC.

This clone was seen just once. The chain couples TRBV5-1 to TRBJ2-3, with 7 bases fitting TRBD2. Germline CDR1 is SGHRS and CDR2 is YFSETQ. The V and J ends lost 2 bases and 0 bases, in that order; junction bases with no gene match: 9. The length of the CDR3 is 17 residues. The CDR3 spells CASSFKPGGGSTDTQYF. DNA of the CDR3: TGCGCCAGCAGCTTCAAACCTGGCGGGGGAAGCACAGATACGCAGTATTTT.

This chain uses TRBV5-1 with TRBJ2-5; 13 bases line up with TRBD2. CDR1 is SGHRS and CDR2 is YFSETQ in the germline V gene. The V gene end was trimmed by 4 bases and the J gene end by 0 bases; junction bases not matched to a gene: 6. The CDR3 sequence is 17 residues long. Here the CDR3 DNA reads TGCGCCAGCAGCCAAGGACTAGCGGGGGCGTACCAAGAGACCCAGTACTTC. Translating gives CASSQGLAGAYQETQYF.

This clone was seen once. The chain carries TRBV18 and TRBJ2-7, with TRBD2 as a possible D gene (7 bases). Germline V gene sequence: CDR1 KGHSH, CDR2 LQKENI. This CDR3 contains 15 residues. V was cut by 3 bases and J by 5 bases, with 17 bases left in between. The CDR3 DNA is TGTGCCAGCTCACCTTGGGGGGGCGAGATCAACGAGCAGTACTTC. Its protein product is CASSPWGGEINEQYF.

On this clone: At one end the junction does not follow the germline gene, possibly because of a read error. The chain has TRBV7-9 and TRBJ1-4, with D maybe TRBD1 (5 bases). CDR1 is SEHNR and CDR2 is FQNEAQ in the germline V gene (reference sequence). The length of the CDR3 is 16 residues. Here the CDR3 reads CSSSPTGGIGVEKLFF. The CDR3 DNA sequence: TGTTCCAGCAGCCCGACTGGGGGGATAGGGGTTGAAAAACTGTTTTTT.

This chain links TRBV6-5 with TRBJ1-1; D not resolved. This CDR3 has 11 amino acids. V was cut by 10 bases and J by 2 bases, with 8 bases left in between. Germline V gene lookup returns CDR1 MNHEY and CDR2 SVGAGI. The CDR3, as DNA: TGTGCCACCCCCCCTAACACTGAAGCTTTCTTT. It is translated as CATPPNTEAFF.

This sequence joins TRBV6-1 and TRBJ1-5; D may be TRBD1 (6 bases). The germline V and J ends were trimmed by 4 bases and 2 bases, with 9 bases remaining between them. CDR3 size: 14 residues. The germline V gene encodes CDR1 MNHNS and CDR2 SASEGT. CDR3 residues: CASSGSGGNQPQHF. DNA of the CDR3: TGTGCCAGCAGTGGGTCAGGGGGCAATCAGCCCCAGCATTTT.

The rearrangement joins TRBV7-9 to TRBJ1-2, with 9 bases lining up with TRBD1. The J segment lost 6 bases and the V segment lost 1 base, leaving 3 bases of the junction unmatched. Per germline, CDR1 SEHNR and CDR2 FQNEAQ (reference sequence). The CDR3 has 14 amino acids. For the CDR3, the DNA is TGTGCCAGCAGCTTAGGTACAGGGGGCAATGGCTACACCTTC. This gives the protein CASSLGTGGNGYTF.

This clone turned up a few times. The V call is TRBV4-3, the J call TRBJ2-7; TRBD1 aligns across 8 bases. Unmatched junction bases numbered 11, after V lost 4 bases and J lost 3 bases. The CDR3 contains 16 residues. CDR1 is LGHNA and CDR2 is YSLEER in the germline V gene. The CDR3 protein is CASSPGPDRELYEQYF. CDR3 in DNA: TGCGCCAGCAGCCCGGGCCCGGACAGGGAACTCTACGAGCAGTACTTC.

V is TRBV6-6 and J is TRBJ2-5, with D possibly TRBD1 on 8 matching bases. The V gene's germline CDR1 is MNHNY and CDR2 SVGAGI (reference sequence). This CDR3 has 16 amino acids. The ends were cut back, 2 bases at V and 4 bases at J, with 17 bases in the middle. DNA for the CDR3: TGTGCCAGCAGTTACGTGGACAGGGAGGGGAGAGAGACCCAGTACTTC. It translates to CASSYVDREGRETQYF.

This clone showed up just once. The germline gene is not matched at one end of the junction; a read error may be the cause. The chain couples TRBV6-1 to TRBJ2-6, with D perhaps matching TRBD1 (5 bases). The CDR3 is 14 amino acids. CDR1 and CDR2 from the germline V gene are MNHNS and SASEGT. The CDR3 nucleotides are TGTGCCATTTCATTCCGAGGTGGGGCCAACGGCCTGACTTTC. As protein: CAISFRGGANGLTF.

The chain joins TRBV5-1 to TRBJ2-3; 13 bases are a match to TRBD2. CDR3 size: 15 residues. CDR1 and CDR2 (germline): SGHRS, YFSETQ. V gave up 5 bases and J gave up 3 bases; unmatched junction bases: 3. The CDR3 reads CASRWTSGSTDTQYF. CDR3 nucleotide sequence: TGCGCCAGCAGGTGGACTAGCGGGAGTACAGATACGCAGTATTTT.

CDR3 sequence reads: CASSVTSANTGELFF. The CDR3 region has the DNA TGTGCCAGCAGCGTTACTAGCGCGAACACCGGGGAGCTGTTTTTT. V gene TRBV9 combines with J gene TRBJ2-2, with 7 positions matching TRBD2. J lost 0 bases, V lost 2 bases, and 1 base had no gene match. The CDR3 loop spans 15 amino acids. Germline assignment: CDR1 SGDLS and CDR2 YYNGEE. Combining the CDR3 with reference TRBV9 and TRBJ2-2 gives the whole variable domain DSGVTQTPKHLITATGQRVTLRCSPRSGDLSVYWYQQSLDQGLQFLIQYYNGEERAKGNILERFSAQQFPDLHSELNLSSLELGDSALYFCASSVTSANTGELFFGEGSRLTVL.

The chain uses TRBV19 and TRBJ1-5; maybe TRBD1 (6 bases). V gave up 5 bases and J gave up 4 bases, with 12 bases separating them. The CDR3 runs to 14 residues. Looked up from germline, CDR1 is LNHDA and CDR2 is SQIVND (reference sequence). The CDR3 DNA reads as TGTGCCAGTAGTCCCTGGACAGCAAATCAGCCCCAGCATTTT. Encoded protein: CASSPWTANQPQHF.

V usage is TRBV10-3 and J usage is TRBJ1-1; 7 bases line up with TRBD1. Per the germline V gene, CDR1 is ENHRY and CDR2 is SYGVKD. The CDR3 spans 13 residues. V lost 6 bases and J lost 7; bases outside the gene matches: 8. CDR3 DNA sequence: TGTGCCATCAGAGCCGGGACAGAAGGTGAAGCTTTCTTT. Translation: CAIRAGTEGEAFF.

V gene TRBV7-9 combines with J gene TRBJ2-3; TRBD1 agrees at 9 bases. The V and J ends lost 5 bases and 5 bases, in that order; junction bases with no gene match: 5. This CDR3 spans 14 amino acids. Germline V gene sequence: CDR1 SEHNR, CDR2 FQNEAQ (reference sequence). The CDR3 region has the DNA TGTGCCAGCAGCCAAGACAGGGGGGGAGATACGCAGTATTTT. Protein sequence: CASSQDRGGDTQYF. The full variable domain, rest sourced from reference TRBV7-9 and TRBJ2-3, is DTGVSQNPRHKITKRGQNVTFRCDPISEHNRLYWYRQTLGQGPEFLTYFQNEAQLEKSRLLSDRFSAERPKGSFSTLEIQRTEQGDSAMYLCASSQDRGGDTQYFGPGTRLTVL.

The CDR3 loop is CASSLGRSREAEAFF. As DNA, the CDR3 is TGCGCCAGCAGCTTGGGAAGGAGCCGGGAGGCTGAAGCTTTCTTT. V and J are TRBV5-1 and TRBJ1-1, with D hard to call. Trimming took off 0 bases at V and 6 bases at J, with 15 bases between the two ends. CDR3 size: 15 residues. Germline V gene sequence: CDR1 SGHRS, CDR2 YFSETQ.

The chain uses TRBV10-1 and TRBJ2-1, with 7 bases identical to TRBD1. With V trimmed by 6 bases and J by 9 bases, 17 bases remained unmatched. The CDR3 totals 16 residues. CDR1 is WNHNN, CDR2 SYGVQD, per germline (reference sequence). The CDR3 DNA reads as TGCGCCAGCAGCGAACTCGGACAGGCCGCAGGCAGTGAGCAGTTCTTC. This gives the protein CASSELGQAAGSEQFF.

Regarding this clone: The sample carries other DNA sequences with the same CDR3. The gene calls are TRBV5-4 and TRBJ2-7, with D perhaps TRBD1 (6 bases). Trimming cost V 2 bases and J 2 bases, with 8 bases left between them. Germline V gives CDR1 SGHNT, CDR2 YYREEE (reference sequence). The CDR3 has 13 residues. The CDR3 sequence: CASSLQGTYEQYF. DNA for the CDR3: TGTGCCAGCAGCTTACAGGGTACCTACGAGCAGTACTTC.

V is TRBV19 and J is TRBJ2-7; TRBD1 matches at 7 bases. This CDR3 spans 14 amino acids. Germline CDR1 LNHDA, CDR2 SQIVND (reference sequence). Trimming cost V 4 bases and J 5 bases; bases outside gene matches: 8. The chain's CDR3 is CASSNPTGVHEQYF. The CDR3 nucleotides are TGTGCCAGTAGTAACCCTACAGGGGTCCACGAGCAGTACTTC. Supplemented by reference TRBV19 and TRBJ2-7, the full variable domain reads DGGITQSPKYLFRKEGQNVTLSCEQNLNHDAMYWYRQDPGQGLRLIYYSQIVNDFQKGDIAEGYSVSREKKESFPLTVTSAQKNPTAFYLCASSNPTGVHEQYFGPGTRLTVT.

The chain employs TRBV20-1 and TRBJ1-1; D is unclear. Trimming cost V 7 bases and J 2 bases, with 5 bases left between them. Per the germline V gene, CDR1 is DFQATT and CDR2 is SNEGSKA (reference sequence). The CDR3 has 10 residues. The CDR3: CSVKNTEAFF. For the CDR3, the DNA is TGCAGTGTCAAAAACACTGAAGCTTTCTTT.

The CDR3 region has the DNA TGTGCCAGCAGTTACCTCCCGACAGGGGAAGGGAACACCATATATTTT. Translating gives CASSYLPTGEGNTIYF. The chain links TRBV6-5 to TRBJ1-3, with 8 bases matching TRBD1. The CDR3 extends over 16 amino acids. The V gene end was trimmed by 2 bases and the J gene end by 7 bases; junction bases not matched to a gene: 10. Germline loops: CDR1 MNHEY, CDR2 SVGAGI.

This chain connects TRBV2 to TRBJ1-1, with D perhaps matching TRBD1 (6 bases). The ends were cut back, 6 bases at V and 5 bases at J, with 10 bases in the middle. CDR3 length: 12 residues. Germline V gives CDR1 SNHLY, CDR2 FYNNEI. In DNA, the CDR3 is TGTGCCAGCAGACTCGGACAGACTGAAGCTTTCTTT. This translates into CASRLGQTEAFF.